The rows below give T cell receptor beta chains drawn from one sample of a study of radiotherapy plus CTLA-4 blockade in lung cancer. This table comes from immunoSEQ multiplex PCR, and its TCRdb copy is limited to in-frame clones, with some not included. The table includes around 91,000 clones, around 88% detected once. The sample here was peripheral blood, taken from a patient treated with radiotherapy plus ipilimumab. The receptors were gathered from a human donor with non-small cell lung cancer that progressed on radiotherapy plus ipilimumab. Each CDR3 is given with its conserved first and last residue. D genes are given only for firm matches. Clone size, where shown, is once, few, many, or a class for clones that have expanded.

>TRBD1|TRBJ1-2|TRBV6-1|15|-
CASSGGQAQPYGYTF
TGTGCCAGCAGTGGGGGACAGGCCCAACCCTATGGCTACACCTTC
>TRBD2|TRBJ2-5|TRBV18|16|-
CASSPGLAGAQETQYF
TGTGCCAGCTCACCGGGACTAGCGGGAGCTCAAGAGACCCAGTACTTC
>-|TRBJ1-5|TRBV19|13|-
CASSMQDGQPQHF
TGTGCCAGTAGTATGCAGGATGGACAGCCCCAGCATTTT
>-|TRBJ2-2|TRBV7-7|15|-
CASSLRGKNTGELFF
TGTGCTAGCAGCTTACGAGGGAAGAACACCGGGGAGCTGTTTTTT
>-|TRBJ2-5|TRBV19|11|-
CASRNQETQYF
TGTGCCAGTAGAAACCAAGAGACCCAATACTTC
>TRBD2|TRBJ2-5|TRBV5-1|15|-
CASSLGLAGQELRYF
TGCGCCAGCAGCTTGGGACTAGCGGGTCAAGAGTTGCGGTACTTC
>TRBD1|TRBJ1-1|TRBV18|14|-
CASSPGTGNTEAFF
TGTGCCAGCTCACCCGGGACAGGGAACACTGAAGCTTTCTTT
>-|TRBJ2-7|TRBV11-3|11|once
CARGSSYEQYF
TGTGCGCGCGGAAGCTCCTACGAGCAGTACTTC
>TRBD1|TRBJ2-5|TRBV2|13|-
CASSGTGTETQYF
TGTGCCAGCAGCGGGACAGGGACGGAGACCCAGTACTTC
>TRBD2|TRBJ2-7|TRBV5-1|15|-
CASRSSRGRAYEQYF
TGCGCCAGCAGATCGTCCCGCGGGAGGGCCTACGAGCAGTACTTC
>-|TRBJ2-7|TRBV19|17|once
CASSIDLSGFNSYEQYF
TGTGCCAGTAGTATAGATCTATCGGGATTTAACTCCTACGAGCAGTACTTC
>-|TRBJ2-1|TRBV5-1|13|once
CASSTGQGREQFF
TGCGCCAGCAGCACCGGTCAGGGTCGCGAGCAGTTCTTC